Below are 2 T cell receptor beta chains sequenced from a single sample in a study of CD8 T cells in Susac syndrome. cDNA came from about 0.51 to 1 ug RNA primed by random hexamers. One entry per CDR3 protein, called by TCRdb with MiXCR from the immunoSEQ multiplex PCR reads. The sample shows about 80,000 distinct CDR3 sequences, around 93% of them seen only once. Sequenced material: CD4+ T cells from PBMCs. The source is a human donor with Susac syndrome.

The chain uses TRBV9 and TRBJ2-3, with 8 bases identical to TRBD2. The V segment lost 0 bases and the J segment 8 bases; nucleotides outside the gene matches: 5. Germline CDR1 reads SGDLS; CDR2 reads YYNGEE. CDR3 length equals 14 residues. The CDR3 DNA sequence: TGTGCCAGCAGCGTAGACAGCGGGAGAGTTACGCAGTATTTT. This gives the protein CASSVDSGRVTQYF.

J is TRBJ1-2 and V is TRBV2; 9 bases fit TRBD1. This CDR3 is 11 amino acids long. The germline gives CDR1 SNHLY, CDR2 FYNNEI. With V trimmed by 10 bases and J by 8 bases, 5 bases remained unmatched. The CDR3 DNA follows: TGTGCCACCCACAGGGGGCTCGGCTACACCTTC. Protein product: CATHRGLGYTF.